This T cell receptor beta chain was profiled in a study of blood T cell repertoires in COVID-19. Study-wide context: Acute and convalescent COVID-19 specimens originated in the United States, Italy and Spain.

Sequencing used immunoSEQ multiplex PCR; TCRdb keeps in-frame clones, though not all of them. The table has some 370,000 clones, under 85% seen once; the top ten hold over 4.5%. Each participant's cohort was designated according to participant-reported clinical history. The source of this sequence is a woman in her fifties or sixties who had recovered from COVID-19. Input material: PBMCs or T cells enriched from blood (not recorded which).

CDR3 sequence: CASSPNQRYGYTF. CDR3 DNA: TGTGCCAGTAGTCCTAACCAGCGCTATGGCTACACCTTC. The V and J genes are TRBV19 and TRBJ1-2; no definite D call. The germline V and J ends were trimmed by 5 bases and 4 bases, with 11 bases remaining between them. Per the germline V gene, CDR1 is LNHDA and CDR2 is SQIVND (reference sequence). This CDR3 spans 13 amino acids.